This T cell receptor (beta chain) was sequenced during a study of blood T cell repertoires in COVID-19. The wider study: From T cells, B-cell-depleted T cells, or PBMCs came the material, which was cDNA or gDNA.

This CDR3 spans 14 amino acids. Germline CDR1 is LNHNV and CDR2 is YYDKDF (reference sequence). V dropped 2 bases and J dropped 2 bases, with 10 bases sitting between them. In the source study's methods: Amplification of reference gene primers was used by the study to estimate nucleated cell counts. The table came from immunoSEQ multiplex PCR; TCRdb's copy has only in-frame clones and leaves some out. That table supplies the V and J calls and clone size; D and trimming were determined from the DNA. The data contain about 13,000 clones, roughly three quarters of them seen just once; the ten biggest clones take up under 35%.

The material sequenced was peripheral blood. The chain recombines TRBV15 with TRBJ2-7; D possibly corresponds to TRBD2 (5 bases). This TCR was recovered from a human donor in a cohort sampled during active COVID-19. CDR3 in amino acids: CATSRLLGTYEQYF. The CDR3 bases are TGTGCCACCAGCAGACTACTAGGCACCTACGAGCAGTACTTC.